Sequencing of this T cell receptor (beta chain) was carried out in a study of OX40 agonist ivuxolimab in advanced cancers. Broader study findings: There were, on average, more expanded clones in CD8+ T cells than in CD4+.

The table came from immunoSEQ multiplex PCR; TCRdb's copy has only in-frame clones and leaves some out. Of approximately 30,000 clones in the sample, over 65% were seen once. The CDR3 runs to 12 residues. V lost 6 bases to trimming and J lost 4 bases, with 8 bases between them. From germline, CDR1 is MNHNY and CDR2 SVGAGI (reference sequence). Of note for this clone: Its antigen is not known.

This specimen consisted of CD4+ or CD8+ T cells sorted from blood, obtained in a trial of the OX40 agonist ivuxolimab. The TCR sequence derives from an adult with an advanced solid tumor such as melanoma, head and neck, liver or kidney cancer. The chain recombines TRBV6-6 with TRBJ2-3, with D unresolved. Written as DNA, the CDR3 is TGTGCCAGCAGCGCTGGGGCAGATACGCAGTATTTT. As protein: CASSAGADTQYF.